There are many counts of the clone carrying this T cell receptor beta chain. Its antigen is unknown. This sample stems from a study of T cells after yellow fever vaccination. Overall study results and limits: A large majority of primary-vaccination clones showed up again after the booster (around 95% CD4, approximately 90% CD8).

Each CDR3 protein is one row after TCRdb ran MiXCR on the 5' RACE reads. The data show 320,000 or so distinct CDR3 sequences, around 8.1% seen once. There are 15 residues in the CDR3. Germline CDR1 SGHTA, CDR2 FQGNSA. The V end lost 4 bases, the J end lost 2 bases, and 11 bases lay between the germline ends. The sample in question was PBMCs, obtained roughly 46 days after the first yellow fever vaccination. The V and J genes are TRBV7-2 and TRBJ2-2; D is tentatively TRBD1 or TRBD2 (5 bases each). This receptor was identified in a man aged 18-30 years who received the YFV17D yellow fever vaccine. Written as DNA, the CDR3 is TGTGCCAGCAGCTGGGGACGAGTTAACACCGGGGAGCTGTTTTTT. It translates to CASSWGRVNTGELFF.